This TCR beta chain was sequenced in a study of T cell responses to AZD1222 COVID-19 vaccine. Repertoires were generated with immunoSEQ multiplex PCR, while TCRdb's copy carries only in-frame clones and drops some. The data show approximately 200,000 clones, with roughly 90% seen just once and roughly 3.5% held by the top ten. Losses at the gene ends were 5 bases for V and 2 bases for J; bases not matched to a gene: 11. The CDR3 sequence is 17 residues long. Germline CDR1 reads SGHTA; CDR2 reads FQGNSA. The chain has TRBV7-2 and TRBJ2-1, with TRBD2 identical over 8 bases. This TCR came from an adult who received the AZD1222 COVID-19 vaccine. The specimen was peripheral blood, collected 28 days after the second AZD1222 dose. The CDR3 bases are TGTGCCAGCAGCCCGGGGAGGGCGGGAGGCGCCTACAATGAGCAGTTCTTC. Translating it yields CASSPGRAGGAYNEQFF.